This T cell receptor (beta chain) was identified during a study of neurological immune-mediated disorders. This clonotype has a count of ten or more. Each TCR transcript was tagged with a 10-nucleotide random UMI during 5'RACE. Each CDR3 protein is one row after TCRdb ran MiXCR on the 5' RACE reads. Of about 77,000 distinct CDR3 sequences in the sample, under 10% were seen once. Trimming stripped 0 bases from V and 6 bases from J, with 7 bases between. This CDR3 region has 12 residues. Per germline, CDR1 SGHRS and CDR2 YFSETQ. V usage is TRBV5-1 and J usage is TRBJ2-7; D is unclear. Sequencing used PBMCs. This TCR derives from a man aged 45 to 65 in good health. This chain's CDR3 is CASSLVDREQYF. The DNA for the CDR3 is TGCGCCAGCAGCTTGGTGGACCGCGAGCAGTACTTC.